This T cell receptor beta chain is from a study of Ad26.COV2.S vaccination and SARS-CoV-2 variants. Study-wide background: The study gave Ad26.COV2.S intramuscularly, once or twice 56 days apart.

The V segment lost 4 bases and the J segment 5 bases; nucleotides outside the gene matches: 11. CDR1 and CDR2 (germline): MGHRA, YSYEKL. The CDR3 runs 17 residues. About this clone itself: The antigen is not known.

Stated treatment: around 19 received Ad26.COV2.S at low or high dose, single or two shots; 5 received placebo; per-sample allocation not given. Each sample was drawn 63 days after the first injection (of vaccine or placebo). An Ad26 vector expressing Wuhan-strain SARS-CoV-2 spike served as the vaccine. Clones were read by immunoSEQ multiplex PCR, and TCRdb kept only the in-frame ones, dropping some. This table holds some 250,000 clones, approximately 87% found once. Whole-study findings and limits: Measurement of non-spike TCR breadth gave similar results in vaccine and placebo recipients.

V usage is TRBV4-1 and J usage is TRBJ2-1, with 10 bases identical to TRBD2. Sequencing was performed on peripheral blood, taken in a trial of Ad26.COV2.S vaccine versus placebo. The source is a person aged 18-65 years who received the Ad26.COV2.S COVID-19 vaccine or a placebo. Here the CDR3 DNA reads TGCGCCAGCAGCCGACTTCTCGGCCTAGCGGGGGACAATGAGCAGTTCTTC. Translated, it gives CASSRLLGLAGDNEQFF.